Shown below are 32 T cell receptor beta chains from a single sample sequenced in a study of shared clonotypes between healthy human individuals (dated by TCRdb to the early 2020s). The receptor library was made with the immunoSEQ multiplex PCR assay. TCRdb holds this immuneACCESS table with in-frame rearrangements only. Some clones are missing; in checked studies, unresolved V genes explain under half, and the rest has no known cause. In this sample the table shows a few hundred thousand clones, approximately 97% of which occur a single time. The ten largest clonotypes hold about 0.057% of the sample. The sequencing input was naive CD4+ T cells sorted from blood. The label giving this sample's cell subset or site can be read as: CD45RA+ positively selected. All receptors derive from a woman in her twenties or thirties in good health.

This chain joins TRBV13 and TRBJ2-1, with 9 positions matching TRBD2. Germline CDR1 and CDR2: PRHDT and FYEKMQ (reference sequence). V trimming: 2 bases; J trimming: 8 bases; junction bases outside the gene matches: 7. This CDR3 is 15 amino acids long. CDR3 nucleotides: TGTGCCAGCAGCTTAAAAGCGGGGGGCCCCGATGAGCAGTTCTTC. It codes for CASSLKAGGPDEQFF.

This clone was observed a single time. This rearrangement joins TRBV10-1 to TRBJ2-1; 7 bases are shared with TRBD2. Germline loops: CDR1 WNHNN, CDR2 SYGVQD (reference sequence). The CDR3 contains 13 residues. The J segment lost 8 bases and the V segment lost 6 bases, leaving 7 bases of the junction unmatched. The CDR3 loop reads CASSENREDEQFF. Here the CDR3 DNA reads TGCGCCAGCAGCGAGAACCGGGAGGATGAGCAGTTCTTC.

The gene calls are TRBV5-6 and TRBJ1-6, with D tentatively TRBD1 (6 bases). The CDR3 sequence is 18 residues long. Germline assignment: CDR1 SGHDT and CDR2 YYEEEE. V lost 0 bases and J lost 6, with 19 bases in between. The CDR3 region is CASSLVGWGPRTNSPLHF. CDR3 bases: TGTGCCAGCAGCTTGGTGGGCTGGGGGCCACGGACTAATTCACCCCTCCACTTT.

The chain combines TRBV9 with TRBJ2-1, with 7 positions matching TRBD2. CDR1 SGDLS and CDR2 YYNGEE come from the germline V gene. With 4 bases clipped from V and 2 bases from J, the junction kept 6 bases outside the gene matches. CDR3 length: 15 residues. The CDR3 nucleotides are TGTGCCAGCAGCCCCCGGCGGGAGCCCTACAATGAGCAGTTCTTC. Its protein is CASSPRREPYNEQFF.

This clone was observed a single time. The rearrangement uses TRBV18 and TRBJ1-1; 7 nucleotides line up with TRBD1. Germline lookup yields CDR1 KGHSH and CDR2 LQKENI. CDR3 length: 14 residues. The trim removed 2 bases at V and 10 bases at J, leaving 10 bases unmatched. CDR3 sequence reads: CASSPGQATESAFF. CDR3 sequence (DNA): TGTGCCAGCTCACCAGGACAGGCCACCGAGTCAGCTTTCTTT. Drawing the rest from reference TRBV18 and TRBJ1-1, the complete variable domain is NAGVMQNPRHLVRRRGQEARLRCSPMKGHSHVYWYRQLPEEGLKFMVYLQKENIIDESGMPKERFSAEFPKEGPSILRIQQVVRGDSAAYFCASSPGQATESAFFGQGTRLTVV.

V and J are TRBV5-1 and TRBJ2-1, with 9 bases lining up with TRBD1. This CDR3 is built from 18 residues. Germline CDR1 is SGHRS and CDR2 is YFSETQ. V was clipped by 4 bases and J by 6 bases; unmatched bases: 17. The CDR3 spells CASSTRTGVEEIINEQFF. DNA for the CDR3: TGCGCCAGCAGCACACGGACAGGGGTAGAGGAAATTATCAATGAGCAGTTCTTC.

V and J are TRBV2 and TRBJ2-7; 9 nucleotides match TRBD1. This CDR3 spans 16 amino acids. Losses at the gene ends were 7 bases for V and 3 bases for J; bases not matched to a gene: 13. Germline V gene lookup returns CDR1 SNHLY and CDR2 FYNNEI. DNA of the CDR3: TGTGCCAGCATTAAGGGGACAGGGCTTAGGGGCTACGAGCAGTACTTC. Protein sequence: CASIKGTGLRGYEQYF.

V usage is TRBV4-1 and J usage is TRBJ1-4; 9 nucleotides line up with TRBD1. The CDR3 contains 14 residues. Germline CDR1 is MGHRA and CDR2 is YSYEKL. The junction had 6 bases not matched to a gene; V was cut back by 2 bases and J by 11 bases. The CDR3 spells CASSQTGGGGKLFF. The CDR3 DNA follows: TGCGCCAGCAGCCAAACAGGGGGCGGGGGGAAACTGTTTTTT.

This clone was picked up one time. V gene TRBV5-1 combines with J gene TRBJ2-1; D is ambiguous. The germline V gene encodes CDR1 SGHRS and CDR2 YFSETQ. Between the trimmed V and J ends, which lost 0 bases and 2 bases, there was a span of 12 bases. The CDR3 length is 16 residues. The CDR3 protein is CASSLDVGTTYNEQFF. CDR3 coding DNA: TGCGCCAGCAGCTTGGATGTGGGAACCACCTACAATGAGCAGTTCTTC.

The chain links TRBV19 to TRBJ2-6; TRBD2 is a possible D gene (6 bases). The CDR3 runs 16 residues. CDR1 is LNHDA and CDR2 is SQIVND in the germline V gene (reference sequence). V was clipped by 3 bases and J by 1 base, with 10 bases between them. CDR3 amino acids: CASSILSGSGANVLTF. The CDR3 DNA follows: TGTGCCAGTAGTATCCTAAGCGGGTCTGGGGCCAACGTCCTGACTTTC.

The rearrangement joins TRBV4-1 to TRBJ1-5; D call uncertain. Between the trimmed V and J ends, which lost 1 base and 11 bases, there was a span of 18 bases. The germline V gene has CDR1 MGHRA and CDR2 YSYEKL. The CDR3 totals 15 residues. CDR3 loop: CASSQVGNTHRAQHF. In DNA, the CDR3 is TGCGCCAGCAGCCAAGTAGGGAACACCCATCGAGCCCAGCATTTT.

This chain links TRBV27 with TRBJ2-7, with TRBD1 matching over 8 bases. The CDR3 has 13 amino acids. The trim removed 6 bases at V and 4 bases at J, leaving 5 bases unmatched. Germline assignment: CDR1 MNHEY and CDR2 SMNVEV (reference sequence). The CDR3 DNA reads TGTGCCAGCAGGGTTACAGGGGGGTACGAGCAGTACTTC. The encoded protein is CASRVTGGYEQYF.

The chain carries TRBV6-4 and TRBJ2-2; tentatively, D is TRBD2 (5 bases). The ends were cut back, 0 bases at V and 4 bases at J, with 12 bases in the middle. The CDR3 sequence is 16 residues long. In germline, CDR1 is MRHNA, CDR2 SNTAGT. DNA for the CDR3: TGTGCCAGCAGTGACTCGAACGGGAAACCCACCGGGGAGCTGTTTTTT. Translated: CASSDSNGKPTGELFF.

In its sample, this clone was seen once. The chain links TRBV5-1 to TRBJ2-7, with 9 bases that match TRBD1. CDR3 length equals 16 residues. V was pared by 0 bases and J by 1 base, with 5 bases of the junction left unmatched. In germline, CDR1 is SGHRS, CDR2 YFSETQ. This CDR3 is CASSLASDRGSYEQYF. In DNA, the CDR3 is TGCGCCAGCAGCTTGGCATCGGACAGGGGATCCTACGAGCAGTACTTC.

The CDR3 DNA sequence: TGTGCCAGCAGGGGGGGCAGCTCCTACAATGAGCAGTTCTTC. It encodes CASRGGSSYNEQFF. This rearrangement joins TRBV27 to TRBJ2-1; tentatively, D is TRBD1 or TRBD2 (6 bases each). CDR1 and CDR2 from the germline V gene are MNHEY and SMNVEV (reference sequence). This CDR3 has 14 amino acids. V was clipped by 6 bases and J by 0 bases, with 9 bases between them.

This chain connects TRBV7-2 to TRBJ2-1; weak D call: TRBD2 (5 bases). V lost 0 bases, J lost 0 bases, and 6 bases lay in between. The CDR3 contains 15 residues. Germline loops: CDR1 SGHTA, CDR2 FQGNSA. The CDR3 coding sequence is TGTGCCAGCAGCTTAGCGGGGAGCTCCTACAATGAGCAGTTCTTC. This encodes CASSLAGSSYNEQFF.

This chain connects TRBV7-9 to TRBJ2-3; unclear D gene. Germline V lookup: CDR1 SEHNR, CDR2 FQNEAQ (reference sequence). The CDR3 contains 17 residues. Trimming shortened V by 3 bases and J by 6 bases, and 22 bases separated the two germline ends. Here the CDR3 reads CASSFQRIRDRIDTQYF. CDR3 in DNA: TGTGCCAGCAGCTTCCAACGAATTAGGGATCGGATCGATACGCAGTATTTT.

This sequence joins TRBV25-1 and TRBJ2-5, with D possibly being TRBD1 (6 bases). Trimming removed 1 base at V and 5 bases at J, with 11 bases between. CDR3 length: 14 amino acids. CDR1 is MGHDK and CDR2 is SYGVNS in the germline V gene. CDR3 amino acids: CASSESQGLETQYF. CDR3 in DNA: TGTGCCAGCAGTGAATCCCAGGGGTTGGAGACCCAGTACTTC.

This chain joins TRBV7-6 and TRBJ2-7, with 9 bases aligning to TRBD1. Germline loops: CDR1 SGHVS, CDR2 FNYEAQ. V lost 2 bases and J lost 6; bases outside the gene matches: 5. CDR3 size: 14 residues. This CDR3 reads CASSLRTGASEQYF. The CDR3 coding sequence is TGTGCCAGCAGCTTACGGACAGGGGCTAGCGAGCAGTACTTC. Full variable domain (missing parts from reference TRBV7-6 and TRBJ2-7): GAGVSQSPRYKVTKRGQDVALRCDPISGHVSLYWYRQALGQGPEFLTYFNYEAQQDKSGLPNDRFSAERPEGSISTLTIQRTEQRDSAMYRCASSLRTGASEQYFGPGTRLTVT.

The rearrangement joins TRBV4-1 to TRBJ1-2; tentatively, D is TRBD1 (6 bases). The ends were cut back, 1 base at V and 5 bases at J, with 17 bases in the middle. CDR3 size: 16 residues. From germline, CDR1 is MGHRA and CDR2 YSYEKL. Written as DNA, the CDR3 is TGCGCCAGCAGCCAAGGAGGGGGGCAGGGGCGATATGGCTACACCTTC. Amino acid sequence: CASSQGGGQGRYGYTF.

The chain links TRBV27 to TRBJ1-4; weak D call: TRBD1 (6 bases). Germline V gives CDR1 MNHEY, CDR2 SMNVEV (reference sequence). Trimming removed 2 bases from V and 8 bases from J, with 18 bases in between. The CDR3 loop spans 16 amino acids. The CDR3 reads CASSLRSAGALEKLFF. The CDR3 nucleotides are TGTGCCAGCAGTTTAAGGTCGGCAGGGGCTTTGGAAAAACTGTTTTTT. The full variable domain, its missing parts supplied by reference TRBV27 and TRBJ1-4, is EAQVTQNPRYLITVTGKKLTVTCSQNMNHEYMSWYRQDPGLGLRQIYYSMNVEVTDKGDVPEGYKVSRKEKRNFPLILESPSPNQTSLYFCASSLRSAGALEKLFFGSGTQLSVL.

Written as DNA, the CDR3 is TGCGCCAGCAGCATACAGGGTTTGGGCGGGGAGCTGTTTTTT. It yields the protein CASSIQGLGGELFF. The rearrangement joins TRBV4-1 to TRBJ2-2; a weak D match, TRBD1 (6 bases). This CDR3 is 14 amino acids long. V lost 5 bases, J lost 7 bases, and 14 bases lay in between. The V gene's germline CDR1 is MGHRA and CDR2 YSYEKL.

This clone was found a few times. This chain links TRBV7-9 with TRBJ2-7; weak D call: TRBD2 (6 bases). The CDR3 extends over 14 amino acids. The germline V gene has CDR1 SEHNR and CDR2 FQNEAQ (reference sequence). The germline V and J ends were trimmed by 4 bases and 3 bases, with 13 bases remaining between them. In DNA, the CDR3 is TGTGCCAGCAGCTCCACTCCGGGAGTCTACGAGCAGTACTTC. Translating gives CASSSTPGVYEQYF.

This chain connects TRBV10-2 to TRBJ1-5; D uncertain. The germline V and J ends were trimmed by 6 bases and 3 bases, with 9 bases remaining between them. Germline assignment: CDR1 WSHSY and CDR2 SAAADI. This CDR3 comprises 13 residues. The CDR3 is CASSEASNQPQHF. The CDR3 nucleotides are TGCGCCAGCAGCGAGGCATCCAATCAGCCCCAGCATTTT.

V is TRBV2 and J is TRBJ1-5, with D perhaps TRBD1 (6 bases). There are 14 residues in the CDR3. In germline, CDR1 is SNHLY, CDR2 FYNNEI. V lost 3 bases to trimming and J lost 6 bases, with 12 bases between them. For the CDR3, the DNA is TGTGCCAGCAGTGACCGGACAGAAGGTCAGCCCCAGCATTTT. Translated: CASSDRTEGQPQHF.

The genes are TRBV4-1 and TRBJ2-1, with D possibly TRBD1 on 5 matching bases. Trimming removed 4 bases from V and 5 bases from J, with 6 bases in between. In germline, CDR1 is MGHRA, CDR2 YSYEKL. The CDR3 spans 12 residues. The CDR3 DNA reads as TGCGCCAGCAGCCCGGACAACAATGAGCAGTTCTTC. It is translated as CASSPDNNEQFF.

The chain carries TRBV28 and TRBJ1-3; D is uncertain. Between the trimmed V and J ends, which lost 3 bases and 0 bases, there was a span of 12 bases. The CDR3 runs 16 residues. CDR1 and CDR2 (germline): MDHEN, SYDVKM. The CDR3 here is CASSFNGANSGNTIYF. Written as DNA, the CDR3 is TGTGCCAGCAGTTTCAACGGAGCCAACTCTGGAAACACCATATATTTT. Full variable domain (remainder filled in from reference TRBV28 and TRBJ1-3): DVKVTQSSRYLVKRTGEKVFLECVQDMDHENMFWYRQDPGLGLRLIYFSYDVKMKEKGDIPEGYSVSREKKERFSLILESASTNQTSMYLCASSFNGANSGNTIYFGEGSWLTVV.

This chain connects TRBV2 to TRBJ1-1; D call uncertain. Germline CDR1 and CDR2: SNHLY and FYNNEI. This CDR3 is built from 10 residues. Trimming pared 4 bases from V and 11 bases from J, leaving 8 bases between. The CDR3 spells CASSAGKAFF. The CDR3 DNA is TGTGCCAGCAGTGCGGGGAAGGCTTTCTTT.

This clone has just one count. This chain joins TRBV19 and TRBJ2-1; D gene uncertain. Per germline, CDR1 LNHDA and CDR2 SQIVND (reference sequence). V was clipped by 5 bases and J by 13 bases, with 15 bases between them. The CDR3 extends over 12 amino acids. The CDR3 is CASSPATQIQFF. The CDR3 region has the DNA TGTGCCAGTAGTCCTGCGACCCAGATCCAGTTCTTC.

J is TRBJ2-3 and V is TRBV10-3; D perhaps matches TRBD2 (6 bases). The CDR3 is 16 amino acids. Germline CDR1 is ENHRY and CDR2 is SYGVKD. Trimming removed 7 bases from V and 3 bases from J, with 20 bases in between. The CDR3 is CAITPSLGGITDTQYF. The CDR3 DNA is TGTGCCATCACGCCCTCTCTTGGGGGGATAACAGATACGCAGTATTTT.

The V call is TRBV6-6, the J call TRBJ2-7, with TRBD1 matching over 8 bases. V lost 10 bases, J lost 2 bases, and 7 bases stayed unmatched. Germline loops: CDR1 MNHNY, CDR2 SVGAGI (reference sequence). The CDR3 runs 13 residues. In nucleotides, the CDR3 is TGTGCCACCACCCCGGGACAGGCCTACGAGCAGTACTTC. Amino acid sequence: CATTPGQAYEQYF.

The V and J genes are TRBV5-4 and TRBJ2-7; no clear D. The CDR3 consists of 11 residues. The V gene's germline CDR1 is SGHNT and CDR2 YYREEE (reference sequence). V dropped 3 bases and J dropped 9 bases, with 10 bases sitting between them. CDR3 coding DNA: TGTGCCAGCAGCTCGGACGGTGGGCAGTACTTC. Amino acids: CASSSDGGQYF. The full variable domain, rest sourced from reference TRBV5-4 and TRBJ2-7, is ETGVTQSPTHLIKTRGQQVTLRCSSQSGHNTVSWYQQALGQGPQFIFQYYREEENGRGNFPPRFSGLQFPNYSSELNVNALELDDSALYLCASSSDGGQYFGPGTRLTVT.